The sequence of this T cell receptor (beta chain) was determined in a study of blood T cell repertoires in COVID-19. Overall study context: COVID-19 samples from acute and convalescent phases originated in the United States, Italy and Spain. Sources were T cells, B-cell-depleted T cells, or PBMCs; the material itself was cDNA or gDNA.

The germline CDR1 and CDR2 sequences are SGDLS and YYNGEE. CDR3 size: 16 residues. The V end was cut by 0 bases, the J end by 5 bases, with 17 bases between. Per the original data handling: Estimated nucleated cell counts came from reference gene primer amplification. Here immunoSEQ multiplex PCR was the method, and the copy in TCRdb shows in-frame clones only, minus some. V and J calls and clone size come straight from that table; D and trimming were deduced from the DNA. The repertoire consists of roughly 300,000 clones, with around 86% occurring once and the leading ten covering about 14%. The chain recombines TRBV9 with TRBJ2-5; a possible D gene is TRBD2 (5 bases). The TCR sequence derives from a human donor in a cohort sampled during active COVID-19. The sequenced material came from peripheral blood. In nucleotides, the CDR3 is TGTGCCAGCAGCGTAGCTACCGGCTCCGTAGCGGAGACCCAGTACTTC. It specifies CASSVATGSVAETQYF.